These T cell receptor beta chains were read from a single sample in a study of blood T cell repertoires in COVID-19. Here immunoSEQ multiplex PCR was the method, and the copy in TCRdb shows in-frame clones only, minus some. The sample contains under 200,000 clones, around 87% of which appear only once. The sample taken for sequencing was peripheral blood. These TCRs come from a middle-aged man with active or convalescent COVID-19. CDR3s include the opening cysteine and the closing phenylalanine or tryptophan. The order of the fields is clone size, D gene, V gene, J gene, CDR3 protein, CDR3 DNA. A D gene is named only where the DNA matches it firmly. Expanded clones are given a class, and other clones once, few, many or no size at all.

size: .; D: .; V: TRBV30; J: TRBJ1-1; CDR3: CAWSPQAEAFF; DNA: TGTGCCTGGAGCCCCCAGGCTGAAGCTTTCTTT
size: .; D: .; V: TRBV28; J: TRBJ1-1; CDR3: CASSYAGGTEAFF; DNA: TGTGCCAGCAGTTACGCGGGTGGCACTGAAGCTTTCTTT
size: once; D: TRBD1; V: TRBV7-8; J: TRBJ1-1; CDR3: CASSTRRDRGTEAFF; DNA: TGTGCCAGCAGCACTAGACGGGACAGGGGCACTGAAGCTTTCTTT
size: .; D: TRBD2; V: TRBV5-4; J: TRBJ2-3; CDR3: CASGAGAADTQYF; DNA: TGTGCCAGCGGAGCGGGGGCCGCAGATACGCAGTATTTT
size: .; D: .; V: TRBV7-2; J: TRBJ1-1; CDR3: CASSLSGSPNTEAFF; DNA: TGTGCCAGCAGCTTATCCGGGAGTCCGAACACTGAAGCTTTCTTT
size: .; D: .; V: TRBV5-1; J: TRBJ2-5; CDR3: CASSLDPGSETQYF; DNA: TGCGCCAGCAGCTTGGATCCGGGTTCGGAGACCCAGTACTTC
size: .; D: TRBD1; V: TRBV20-1; J: TRBJ1-4; CDR3: CSASRLDRGQGF; DNA: TGCAGTGCTAGTAGGCTGGACAGGGGGCAAGGTTTT
size: .; D: TRBD2; V: TRBV6-2/TRBV6-3; J: TRBJ2-3; CDR3: CASSYLKWASGRFTDTQYF; DNA: TGTGCCAGCAGTTACCTCAAGTGGGCTAGCGGGCGTTTCACAGATACGCAGTATTTT
size: .; D: TRBD1; V: TRBV20-1; J: TRBJ1-1; CDR3: CSASNRGRWTEAFF; DNA: TGCAGTGCTAGTAACAGGGGGCGGTGGACTGAAGCTTTCTTT
size: .; D: TRBD1; V: TRBV29-1; J: TRBJ1-2; CDR3: CSVEDGTGDGYTF; DNA: TGCAGCGTTGAAGACGGGACAGGGGATGGCTACACCTTC
size: few; D: .; V: TRBV11-2; J: TRBJ2-2; CDR3: CASSFGTDTGELFF; DNA: TGTGCCAGCAGCTTTGGGACTGACACCGGGGAGCTGTTTTTT
size: few; D: TRBD1; V: TRBV19; J: TRBJ1-5; CDR3: CASSRGQGRGQPQHF; DNA: TGTGCCAGTAGTAGAGGACAGGGGAGAGGGCAGCCCCAGCATTTT
size: .; D: TRBD1; V: TRBV12-3/TRBV12-4; J: TRBJ1-1; CDR3: CASSTGDGAFF; DNA: TGTGCCAGCAGTACAGGGGACGGAGCTTTCTTT
size: once; D: .; V: TRBV10-3; J: TRBJ1-6; CDR3: CAIAREAYNSPLHF; DNA: TGTGCCATCGCACGGGAGGCTTATAATTCACCCCTCCACTTT
size: once; D: TRBD1; V: TRBV7-3; J: TRBJ1-4; CDR3: CASSLYGQVPPENEKLFF; DNA: TGTGCCAGCAGCTTATACGGACAGGTTCCACCCGAAAATGAAAAACTGTTTTTT
size: .; D: TRBD1; V: TRBV5-1; J: TRBJ2-7; CDR3: CASSPGQGAGEQYF; DNA: TGCGCCAGCAGCCCGGGACAGGGGGCCGGTGAGCAGTACTTC
size: once; D: TRBD1; V: TRBV3-1/TRBV3-2; J: TRBJ1-2; CDR3: CASSPMRQGPPYGYTF; DNA: TGTGCCAGCAGCCCTATGAGACAGGGACCCCCCTATGGCTACACCTTC
size: .; D: .; V: TRBV11-2; J: TRBJ2-3; CDR3: CASSGGTASFSTDTQYF; DNA: TGTGCCAGCAGCGGCGGGACAGCCTCATTTAGCACAGATACGCAGTATTTT
size: .; D: .; V: TRBV6-2/TRBV6-3; J: TRBJ1-1; CDR3: CASSPRGAGNTEAFF; DNA: TGTGCCAGCAGTCCCCGGGGGGCCGGGAACACTGAAGCTTTCTTT
size: once; D: .; V: TRBV23-1; J: TRBJ2-2; CDR3: CASSHVGGVTTGELFF; DNA: TGCGCCAGCAGTCATGTGGGCGGGGTTACCACCGGGGAGCTGTTTTTT
size: few; D: TRBD1; V: TRBV19; J: TRBJ1-4; CDR3: CASNDRAPNEKLFF; DNA: TGTGCCAGTAACGACAGGGCGCCTAATGAAAAACTGTTTTTT
size: .; D: .; V: TRBV7-8; J: TRBJ1-3; CDR3: CASSSPGQERNTIYF; DNA: TGTGCCAGCAGCTCACCGGGACAAGAGAGAAACACCATATATTTT
size: .; D: .; V: TRBV6-1; J: TRBJ1-1; CDR3: CASTNRENTEAFF; DNA: TGTGCCAGCACAAACAGGGAGAACACTGAAGCTTTCTTT
size: .; D: TRBD2; V: TRBV2; J: TRBJ2-7; CDR3: CASRLTSGGRREQYF; DNA: TGTGCCAGCAGACTAACTAGCGGGGGACGTCGGGAGCAGTACTTC
size: .; D: .; V: TRBV18; J: TRBJ2-5; CDR3: CASSPTPGFQETQYF; DNA: TGTGCCAGCTCACCCACGCCGGGATTCCAAGAGACCCAGTACTTC
size: .; D: .; V: TRBV6-1; J: TRBJ2-7; CDR3: CASSDKQGPKQYF; DNA: TGTGCCAGCAGTGACAAGCAGGGGCCCAAGCAGTACTTC
size: few; D: TRBD1; V: TRBV19; J: TRBJ1-5; CDR3: CASSRKTGPGSNQPQHF; DNA: TGTGCCAGTAGCCGGAAGACAGGGCCCGGGAGCAATCAGCCCCAGCATTTT
size: .; D: TRBD1; V: TRBV11-3; J: TRBJ2-2; CDR3: CASSPARGKTGELFF; DNA: TGTGCCAGCAGCCCCGCCAGGGGGAAGACCGGGGAGCTGTTTTTT
size: .; D: .; V: TRBV11-2; J: TRBJ2-2; CDR3: CASSRFERGIAGELFF; DNA: TGTGCCAGCAGCCGATTTGAAAGGGGGATCGCCGGGGAGCTGTTTTTT
size: .; D: .; V: TRBV7-8; J: TRBJ2-7; CDR3: CASSVPGYEQYF; DNA: TGTGCCAGCAGCGTCCCAGGCTACGAGCAGTACTTC
size: once; D: .; V: TRBV11-3; J: TRBJ1-1; CDR3: CASSPGGLNTEAFF; DNA: TGTGCCAGCAGCCCGGGTGGGTTGAACACTGAAGCTTTCTTT
size: .; D: TRBD1; V: TRBV25-1; J: TRBJ2-7; CDR3: CASSEWDRTYEQYF; DNA: TGTGCCAGCAGTGAATGGGACAGGACCTACGAGCAGTACTTC
size: .; D: .; V: TRBV5-1; J: TRBJ1-1; CDR3: CASSPTPDTEAFF; DNA: TGCGCCAGCAGCCCCACCCCAGACACTGAAGCTTTCTTT
size: once; D: .; V: TRBV18; J: TRBJ2-3; CDR3: CASSPLPGLTDTQYF; DNA: TGTGCCAGCTCACCACTCCCAGGGTTGACAGATACGCAGTATTTT
size: .; D: .; V: TRBV2; J: TRBJ2-5; CDR3: CASSEAQGETQYF; DNA: TGTGCCAGCAGTGAAGCACAGGGAGAGACCCAGTACTTC
size: .; D: .; V: TRBV10-3; J: TRBJ1-5; CDR3: CATSVGGDSNQPQHF; DNA: TGTGCCACTTCCGTGGGGGGGGATAGCAATCAGCCCCAGCATTTT
size: few; D: .; V: TRBV28; J: TRBJ2-1; CDR3: CASSNYNEQFF; DNA: TGTGCCAGCAGCAACTACAATGAGCAGTTCTTC
size: .; D: .; V: TRBV5-3; J: TRBJ2-2; CDR3: CARSLGRGFRELFF; DNA: TGTGCCAGAAGCTTGGGGAGGGGCTTCCGGGAGCTGTTTTTT
size: .; D: TRBD2; V: TRBV7-9; J: TRBJ2-7; CDR3: CASSVGLAVVGTYEQYF; DNA: TGTGCCAGCAGCGTGGGACTAGCGGTTGTAGGGACCTACGAGCAGTACTTC
size: .; D: TRBD2; V: TRBV10-3; J: TRBJ2-3; CDR3: CAISDHRSGGVGTDTQYF; DNA: TGTGCCATCAGTGACCATCGCAGCGGGGGAGTGGGCACAGATACGCAGTATTTT
size: .; D: .; V: TRBV19; J: TRBJ1-5; CDR3: CASSVTGDNQPQHF; DNA: TGTGCCAGTAGTGTAACAGGCGACAATCAGCCCCAGCATTTT
size: .; D: TRBD2; V: TRBV7-9; J: TRBJ2-3; CDR3: CASSATTNSGGSTDTQYF; DNA: TGTGCCAGCAGCGCAACCACAAATAGCGGGGGGAGCACAGATACGCAGTATTTT
size: .; D: .; V: TRBV2; J: TRBJ1-2; CDR3: CASRYDSGYTF; DNA: TGTGCCAGCAGGTACGACTCGGGCTACACCTTC
size: .; D: TRBD2; V: TRBV5-4; J: TRBJ2-1; CDR3: CASSLGGLAGPGEQFF; DNA: TGTGCCAGCAGCTTGGGGGGACTAGCGGGGCCTGGGGAGCAGTTCTTC
size: .; D: TRBD1; V: TRBV30; J: TRBJ1-4; CDR3: CAWAKGGTGEKLFF; DNA: TGTGCCTGGGCCAAAGGGGGCACCGGGGAAAAACTGTTTTTT
size: few; D: .; V: TRBV15; J: TRBJ1-2; CDR3: CATSRDLSGIYGYTF; DNA: TGTGCCACCAGCAGAGATCTGTCAGGGATCTATGGCTACACCTTC
size: .; D: .; V: TRBV10-3; J: TRBJ1-2; CDR3: CAINSGAYGYTF; DNA: TGTGCCATCAATTCAGGGGCCTATGGCTACACCTTC
size: few; D: TRBD1; V: TRBV11-2; J: TRBJ1-1; CDR3: CASSLGQPEAFF; DNA: TGTGCCAGCAGCTTGGGACAGCCAGAAGCTTTCTTT
size: once; D: TRBD1; V: TRBV19; J: TRBJ1-3; CDR3: CASSTDRVAGNTIYF; DNA: TGTGCCAGTAGTACTGACAGGGTAGCCGGAAACACCATATATTTT
size: .; D: .; V: TRBV4-1; J: TRBJ1-1; CDR3: CASSQGIFRRVGAFF; DNA: TGCGCCAGCAGCCAAGGAATATTTCGCAGGGTAGGAGCTTTCTTT
size: .; D: TRBD2; V: TRBV4-1; J: TRBJ2-5; CDR3: CASSPRLAGGQETQYF; DNA: TGCGCCAGCAGCCCTCGATTAGCGGGGGGGCAGGAGACCCAGTACTTC
size: .; D: .; V: TRBV12-5; J: TRBJ2-1; CDR3: CASSNRVATRSRINEQFF; DNA: TGTGCTAGTAGTAACAGGGTGGCCACCCGATCAAGAATCAATGAGCAGTTCTTC
size: .; D: .; V: TRBV5-1; J: TRBJ1-1; CDR3: CASSLITVTEAFF; DNA: TGCGCCAGCAGCTTGATCACAGTAACTGAAGCTTTCTTT
size: .; D: .; V: TRBV6-2/TRBV6-3; J: TRBJ1-5; CDR3: CASSYHRVRQPQHF; DNA: TGTGCCAGCAGTTATCATCGGGTAAGGCAGCCCCAGCATTTT
size: .; D: .; V: TRBV30; J: TRBJ1-1; CDR3: CAWSVVLNTEAFF; DNA: TGTGCCTGGAGTGTCGTGTTGAACACTGAAGCTTTCTTT
size: few; D: .; V: TRBV7-9; J: TRBJ1-5; CDR3: CASSDSWYGNQPQHF; DNA: TGTGCCAGCAGCGACAGTTGGTATGGCAATCAGCCCCAGCATTTT
size: .; D: TRBD2; V: TRBV4-2; J: TRBJ2-3; CDR3: CASSLITSGGARDTQYF; DNA: TGTGCCAGCAGCCTGATAACTAGCGGGGGGGCTCGAGATACGCAGTATTTT